This T cell receptor (beta chain) was observed in a study of blood T cell repertoires in COVID-19. As handled by the study authors: Amplification from reference gene primers served as the basis for estimated nucleated cell counts. Method: immunoSEQ multiplex PCR; TCRdb's copy keeps in-frame clones and lacks some. The DNA was the basis for D and trimming; V, J and clone size are from that table. The sample has 110,000 or so clones, about 74% seen once. This clone has just a few counts. The same CDR3 arises from other DNA sequences in this sample as well. The CDR3 consists of 13 residues. Germline-derived CDR1 and CDR2 are KGHSH and LQKENI. J was trimmed by 5 bases and V by 3 bases; bases with no gene match: 1.

This chain joins TRBV18 and TRBJ1-5; TRBD1 matches at 7 bases. The receptor's source is a human donor in a cohort sampled during active COVID-19. Sequencing was done on a sample of peripheral blood. The CDR3 sequence: CASSPQGDQPQHF. The CDR3 DNA reads TGTGCCAGCTCACCCCAGGGGGATCAGCCCCAGCATTTT.